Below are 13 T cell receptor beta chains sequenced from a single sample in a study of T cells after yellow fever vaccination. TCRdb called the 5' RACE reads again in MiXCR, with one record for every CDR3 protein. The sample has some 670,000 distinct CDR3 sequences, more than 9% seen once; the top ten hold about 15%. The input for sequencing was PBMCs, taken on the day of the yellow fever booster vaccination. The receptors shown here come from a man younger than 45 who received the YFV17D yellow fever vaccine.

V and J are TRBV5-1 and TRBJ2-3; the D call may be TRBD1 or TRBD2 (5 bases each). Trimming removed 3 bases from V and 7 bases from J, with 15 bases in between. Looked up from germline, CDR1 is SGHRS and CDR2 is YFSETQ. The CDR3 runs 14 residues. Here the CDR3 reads CASSSPGTPNTQYF. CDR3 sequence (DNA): TGCGCCAGCAGCTCTCCCGGGACCCCAAATACGCAGTATTTT.

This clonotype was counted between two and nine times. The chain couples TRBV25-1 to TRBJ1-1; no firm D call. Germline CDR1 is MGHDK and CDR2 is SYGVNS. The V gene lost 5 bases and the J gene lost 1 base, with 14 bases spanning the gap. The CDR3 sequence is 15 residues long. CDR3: CASSPTLGANTEAFF. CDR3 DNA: TGTGCCAGCAGTCCGACCCTAGGAGCGAACACTGAAGCTTTCTTT. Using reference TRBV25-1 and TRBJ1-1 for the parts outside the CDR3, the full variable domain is EADIYQTPRYLVIGTGKKITLECSQTMGHDKMYWYQQDPGMELHLIHYSYGVNSTEKGDLSSESTVSRIRTEHFPLTLESARPSHTSQYLCASSPTLGANTEAFFGQGTRLTVV.

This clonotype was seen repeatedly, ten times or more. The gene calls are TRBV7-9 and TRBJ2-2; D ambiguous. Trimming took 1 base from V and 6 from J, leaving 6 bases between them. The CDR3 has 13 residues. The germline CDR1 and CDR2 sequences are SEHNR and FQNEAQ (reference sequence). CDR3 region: CASSLVFPGELFF. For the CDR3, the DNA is TGTGCCAGCAGCTTAGTATTTCCCGGGGAGCTGTTTTTT.

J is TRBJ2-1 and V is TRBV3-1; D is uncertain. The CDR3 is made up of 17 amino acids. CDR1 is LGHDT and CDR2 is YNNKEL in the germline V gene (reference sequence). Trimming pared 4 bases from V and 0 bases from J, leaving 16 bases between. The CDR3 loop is CASSLFSFSYSYNEQFF. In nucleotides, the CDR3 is TGTGCCAGCAGCCTTTTTAGTTTCAGTTACTCCTACAATGAGCAGTTCTTC.

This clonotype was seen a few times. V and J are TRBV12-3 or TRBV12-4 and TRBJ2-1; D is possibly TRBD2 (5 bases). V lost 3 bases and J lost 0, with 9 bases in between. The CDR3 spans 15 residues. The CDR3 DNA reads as TGTGCCAGCAGTTTGAGAGGGAACTCCTACAATGAGCAGTTCTTC. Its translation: CASSLRGNSYNEQFF.

The CDR3 nucleotides read TGTGCCAGTAAAGCGGGTTTAGGGTTATACAATGAGCAGTTCTTC. This encodes CASKAGLGLYNEQFF. J is TRBJ2-1 and V is TRBV12-3 or TRBV12-4; D is perhaps TRBD2 (6 bases). Deletions cut 9 bases from V and 4 bases from J, with 19 bases between. The CDR3 runs to 15 residues.

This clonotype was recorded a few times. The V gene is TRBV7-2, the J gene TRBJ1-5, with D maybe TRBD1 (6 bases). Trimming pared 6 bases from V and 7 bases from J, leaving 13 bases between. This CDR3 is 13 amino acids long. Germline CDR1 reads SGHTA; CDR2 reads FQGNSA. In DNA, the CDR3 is TGTGCCAGCAGTCTCCCCGGGGGCCAGCCCCAGCATTTT. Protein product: CASSLPGGQPQHF.

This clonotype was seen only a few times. The CDR3 bases are TGTGCCAGCAGTTTGCTGGGGGTGAGAAACACCATATATTTT. This sequence encodes CASSLLGVRNTIYF. The chain is built from TRBV12-3 or TRBV12-4 and TRBJ1-3; D perhaps matches TRBD1 (5 bases). The V end lost 3 bases, the J end lost 5 bases, and 11 bases lay between the germline ends. The CDR3 totals 14 residues.

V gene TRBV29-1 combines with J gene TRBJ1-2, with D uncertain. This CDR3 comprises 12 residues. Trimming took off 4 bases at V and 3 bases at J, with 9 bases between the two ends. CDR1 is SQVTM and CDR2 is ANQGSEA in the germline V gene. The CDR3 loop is CSVAEADYGYTF. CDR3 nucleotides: TGCAGCGTTGCAGAGGCGGACTATGGCTACACCTTC.

CDR3 coding DNA: TGTGCCAGCTTGGGGGGCTGGAACTATGGCTACACCTTC. Translating gives CASLGGWNYGYTF. The rearrangement uses TRBV6-1 and TRBJ1-2; perhaps TRBD1 as D (6 bases). Germline CDR1 is MNHNS and CDR2 is SASEGT. Trimming pared 8 bases from V and 2 bases from J, leaving 12 bases between. The CDR3 covers 13 residues.

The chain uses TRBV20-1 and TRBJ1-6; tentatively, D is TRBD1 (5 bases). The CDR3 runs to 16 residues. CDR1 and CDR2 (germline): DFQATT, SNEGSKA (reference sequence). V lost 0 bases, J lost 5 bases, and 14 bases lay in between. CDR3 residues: CSARDGQGVDNSPLHF. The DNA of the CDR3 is TGCAGTGCTAGAGATGGGCAGGGCGTCGATAATTCACCCCTCCACTTT.

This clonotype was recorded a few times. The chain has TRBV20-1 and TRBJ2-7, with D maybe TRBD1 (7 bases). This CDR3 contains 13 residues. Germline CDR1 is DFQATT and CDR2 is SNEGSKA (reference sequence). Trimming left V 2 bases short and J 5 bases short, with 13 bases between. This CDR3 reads CSARQGGENEQYF. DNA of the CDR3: TGCAGTGCTAGACAGGGGGGTGAGAACGAGCAGTACTTC.

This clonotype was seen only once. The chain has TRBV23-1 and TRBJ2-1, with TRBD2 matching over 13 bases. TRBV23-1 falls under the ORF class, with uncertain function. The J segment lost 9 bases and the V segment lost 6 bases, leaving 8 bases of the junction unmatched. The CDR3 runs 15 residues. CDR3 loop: CASSGRTSGSIEQFF. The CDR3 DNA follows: TGCGCCAGCAGCGGGAGGACTAGCGGGAGCATTGAGCAGTTCTTC.